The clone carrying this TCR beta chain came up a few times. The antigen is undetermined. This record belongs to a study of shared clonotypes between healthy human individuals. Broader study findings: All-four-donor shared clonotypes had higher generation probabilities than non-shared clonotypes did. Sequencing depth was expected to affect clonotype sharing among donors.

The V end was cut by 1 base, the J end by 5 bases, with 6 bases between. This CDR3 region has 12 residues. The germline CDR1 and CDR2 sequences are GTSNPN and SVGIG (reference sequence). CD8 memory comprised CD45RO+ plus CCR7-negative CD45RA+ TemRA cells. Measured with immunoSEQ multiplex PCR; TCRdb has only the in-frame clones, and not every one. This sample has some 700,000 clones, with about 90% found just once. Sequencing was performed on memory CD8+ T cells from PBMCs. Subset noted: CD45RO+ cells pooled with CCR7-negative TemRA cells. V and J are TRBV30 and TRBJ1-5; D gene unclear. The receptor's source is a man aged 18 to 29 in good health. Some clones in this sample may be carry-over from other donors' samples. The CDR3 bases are TGTGCCTGGAGTGAGGATTATCAGCCCCAGCATTTT. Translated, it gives CAWSEDYQPQHF.